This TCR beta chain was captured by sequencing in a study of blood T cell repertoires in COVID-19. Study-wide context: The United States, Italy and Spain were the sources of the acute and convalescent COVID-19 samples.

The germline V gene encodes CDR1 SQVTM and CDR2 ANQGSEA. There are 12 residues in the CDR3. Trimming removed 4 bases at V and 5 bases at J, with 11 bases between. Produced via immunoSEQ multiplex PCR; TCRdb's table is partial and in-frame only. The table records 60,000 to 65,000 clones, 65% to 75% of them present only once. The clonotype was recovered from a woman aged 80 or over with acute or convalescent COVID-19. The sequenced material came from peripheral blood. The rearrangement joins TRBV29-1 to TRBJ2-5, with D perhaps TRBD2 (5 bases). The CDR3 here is CSVVSSGETQYF. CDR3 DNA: TGCAGCGTTGTCAGCTCGGGGGAGACCCAGTACTTC. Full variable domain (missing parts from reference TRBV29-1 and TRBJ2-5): SAVISQKPSRDICQRGTSLTIQCQVDSQVTMMFWYRQQPGQSLTLIATANQGSEATYESGFVIDKFPISRPNLTFSTLTVSNMSPEDSSIYLCSVVSSGETQYFGPGTRLLVL.